This T cell receptor (beta chain) originates from a study of cytomegalovirus exposure and HLA in healthy donors. The CDR3 has 15 residues. Trimming left V 0 bases short and J 2 bases short, with 11 bases between. Per germline, CDR1 SGDLS and CDR2 YYNGEE. The PCR had 60 Vbeta and 13 Jbeta primers. TCRdb's table, derived via immunoSEQ multiplex PCR, lists solely in-frame clones and lacks some. The repertoire includes more than 45,000 clones, 77% of them detected once, and approximately 2.5% sits in the top ten. Broader study findings: Later analysis associated a missense DCLRE1C variant with TCR beta V- and J-gene trimming. High sensitivity and specificity were reportedly achieved when the classifier diagnosed cytomegalovirus status. While the bulk of TCR sequences proved rare, some public TCRs turned up in many donors.

Of note for this clone: As yet, its antigen is unknown.

The clonotype comes from a woman aged 40 to 49 in good health and CMV-seropositive. The chain links TRBV9 to TRBJ1-1, with D unresolved. Sequencing input: PBMCs. Here the CDR3 reads CASSVVTSGNTEAFF. Here the CDR3 DNA reads TGTGCCAGCAGCGTAGTAACCTCGGGTAACACTGAAGCTTTCTTT.